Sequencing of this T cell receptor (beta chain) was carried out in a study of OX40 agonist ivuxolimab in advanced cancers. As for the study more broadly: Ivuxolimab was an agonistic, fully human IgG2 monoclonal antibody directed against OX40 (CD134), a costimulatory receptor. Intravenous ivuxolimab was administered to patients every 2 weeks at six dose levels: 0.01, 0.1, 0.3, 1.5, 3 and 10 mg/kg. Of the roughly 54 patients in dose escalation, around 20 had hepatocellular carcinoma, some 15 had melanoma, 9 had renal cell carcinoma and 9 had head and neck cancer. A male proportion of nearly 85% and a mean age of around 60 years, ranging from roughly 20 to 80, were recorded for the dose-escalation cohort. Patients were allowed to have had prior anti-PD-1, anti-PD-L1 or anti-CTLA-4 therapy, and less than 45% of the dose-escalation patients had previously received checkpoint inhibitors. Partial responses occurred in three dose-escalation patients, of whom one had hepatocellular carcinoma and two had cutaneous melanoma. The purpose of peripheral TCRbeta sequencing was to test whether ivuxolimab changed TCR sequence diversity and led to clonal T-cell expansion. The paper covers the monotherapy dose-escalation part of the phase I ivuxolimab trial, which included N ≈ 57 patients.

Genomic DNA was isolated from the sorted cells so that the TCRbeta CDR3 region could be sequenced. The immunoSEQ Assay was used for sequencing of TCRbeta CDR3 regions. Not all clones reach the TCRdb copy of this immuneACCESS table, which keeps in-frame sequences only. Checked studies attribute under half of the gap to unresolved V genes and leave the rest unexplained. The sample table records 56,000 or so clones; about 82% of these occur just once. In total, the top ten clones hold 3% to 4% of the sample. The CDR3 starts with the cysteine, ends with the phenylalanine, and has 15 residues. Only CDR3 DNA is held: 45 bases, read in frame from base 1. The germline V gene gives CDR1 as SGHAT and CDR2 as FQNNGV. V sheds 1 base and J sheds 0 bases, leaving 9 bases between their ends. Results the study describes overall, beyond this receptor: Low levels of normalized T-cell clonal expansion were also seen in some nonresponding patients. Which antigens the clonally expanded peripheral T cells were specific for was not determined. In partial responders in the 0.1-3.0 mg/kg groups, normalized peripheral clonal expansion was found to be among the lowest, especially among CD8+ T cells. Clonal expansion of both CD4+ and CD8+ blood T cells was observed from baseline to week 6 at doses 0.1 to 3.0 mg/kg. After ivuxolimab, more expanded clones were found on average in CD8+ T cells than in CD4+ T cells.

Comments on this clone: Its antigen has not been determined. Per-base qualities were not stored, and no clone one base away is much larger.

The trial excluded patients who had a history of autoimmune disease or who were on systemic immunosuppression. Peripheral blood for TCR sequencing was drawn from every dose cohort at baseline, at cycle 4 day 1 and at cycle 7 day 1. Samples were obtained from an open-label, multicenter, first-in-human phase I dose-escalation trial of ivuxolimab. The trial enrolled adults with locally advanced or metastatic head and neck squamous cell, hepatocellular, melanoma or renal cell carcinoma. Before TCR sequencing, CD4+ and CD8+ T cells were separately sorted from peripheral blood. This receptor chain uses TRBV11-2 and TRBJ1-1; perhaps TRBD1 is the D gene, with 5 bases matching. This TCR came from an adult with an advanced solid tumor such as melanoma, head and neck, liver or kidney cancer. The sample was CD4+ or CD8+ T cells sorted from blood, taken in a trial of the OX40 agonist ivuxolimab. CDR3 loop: CASSLGAGMNTEAFF. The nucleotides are TGTGCCAGCAGCTTAGGAGCAGGGATGAACACTGAAGCTTTCTTT.